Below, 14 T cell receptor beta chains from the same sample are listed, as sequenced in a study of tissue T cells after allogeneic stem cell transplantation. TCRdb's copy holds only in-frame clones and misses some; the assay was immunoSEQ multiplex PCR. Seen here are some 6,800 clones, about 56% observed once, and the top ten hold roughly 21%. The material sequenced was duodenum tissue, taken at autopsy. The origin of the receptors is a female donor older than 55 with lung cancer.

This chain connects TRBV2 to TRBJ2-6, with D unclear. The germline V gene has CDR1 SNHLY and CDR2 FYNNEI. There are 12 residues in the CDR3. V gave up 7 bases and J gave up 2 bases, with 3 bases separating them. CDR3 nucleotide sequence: TGTGCCAGCAACCCTGGGGCCAACGTCCTGACTTTC. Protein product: CASNPGANVLTF.

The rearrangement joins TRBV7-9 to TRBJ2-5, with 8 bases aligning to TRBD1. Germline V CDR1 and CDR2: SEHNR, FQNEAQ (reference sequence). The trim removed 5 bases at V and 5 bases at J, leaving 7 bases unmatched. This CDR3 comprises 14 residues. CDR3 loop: CASSPLDRAETQYF. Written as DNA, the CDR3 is TGTGCCAGCAGCCCACTGGACAGGGCCGAGACCCAGTACTTC.

The CDR3 loop is CASSSTGTDSTDTQYF. The CDR3 DNA is TGTGCCAGTAGTTCCACCGGGACAGATAGCACAGATACGCAGTATTTT. V and J are TRBV19 and TRBJ2-3, with 7 bases aligning to TRBD1. Looked up from germline, CDR1 is LNHDA and CDR2 is SQIVND (reference sequence). The CDR3 has 16 amino acids. V was clipped by 5 bases and J by 0 bases; unmatched bases: 8.

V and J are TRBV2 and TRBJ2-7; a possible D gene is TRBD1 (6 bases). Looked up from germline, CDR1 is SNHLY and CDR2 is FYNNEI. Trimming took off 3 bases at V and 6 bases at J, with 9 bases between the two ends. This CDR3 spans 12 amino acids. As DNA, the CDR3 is TGTGCCAGCAGTGACCCAGGGGTCGAGCAGTACTTC. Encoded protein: CASSDPGVEQYF. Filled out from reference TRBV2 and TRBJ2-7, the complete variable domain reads EPEVTQTPSHQVTQMGQEVILRCVPISNHLYFYWYRQILGQKVEFLVSFYNNEISEKSEIFDDQFSVERPDGSNFTLKIRSTKLEDSAMYFCASSDPGVEQYFGPGTRLTVT.

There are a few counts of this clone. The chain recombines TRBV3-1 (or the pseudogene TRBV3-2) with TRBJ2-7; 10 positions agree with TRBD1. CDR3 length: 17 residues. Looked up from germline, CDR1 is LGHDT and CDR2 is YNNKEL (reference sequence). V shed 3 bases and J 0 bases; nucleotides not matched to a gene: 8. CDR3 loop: CASSHKGQGLRSYEQYF. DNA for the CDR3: TGTGCCAGCAGCCATAAGGGACAGGGGCTACGCTCCTACGAGCAGTACTTC.

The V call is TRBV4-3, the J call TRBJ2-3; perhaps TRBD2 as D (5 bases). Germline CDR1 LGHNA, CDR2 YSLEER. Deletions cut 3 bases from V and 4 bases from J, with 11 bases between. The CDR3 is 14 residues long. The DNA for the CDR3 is TGCGCCAGCAGCCACGATACTAGTCCAGATACGCAGTATTTT. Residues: CASSHDTSPDTQYF.

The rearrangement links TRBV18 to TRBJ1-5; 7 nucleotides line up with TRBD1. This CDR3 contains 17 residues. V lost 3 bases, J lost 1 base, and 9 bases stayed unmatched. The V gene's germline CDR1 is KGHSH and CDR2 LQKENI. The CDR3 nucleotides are TGTGCCAGCTCACCCTTCGGGACAGCAAAAAGCAATCAGCCCCAGCATTTT. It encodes CASSPFGTAKSNQPQHF.

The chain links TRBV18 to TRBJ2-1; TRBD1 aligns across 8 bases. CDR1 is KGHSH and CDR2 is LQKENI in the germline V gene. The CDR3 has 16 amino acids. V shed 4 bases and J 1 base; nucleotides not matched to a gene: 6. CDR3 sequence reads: CASSLDRGRSYNEQFF. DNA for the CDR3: TGTGCCAGCTCACTAGACAGGGGAAGATCCTACAATGAGCAGTTCTTC.

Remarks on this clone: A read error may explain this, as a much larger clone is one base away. The CDR3 protein is CASSQDRTGCRPYF. The DNA of the CDR3 is TGTGCCAGCAGCCAAGATCGGACAGGATGTCGTCCGTACTTC. This chain connects TRBV3-1 (or the pseudogene TRBV3-2) to TRBJ2-7, with 7 bases lining up with TRBD1. The junction had 11 bases not matched to a gene; V was cut back by 0 bases and J by 12 bases. Germline loops: CDR1 LGHDT, CDR2 YNNKEL (reference sequence). The CDR3 spans 14 residues.

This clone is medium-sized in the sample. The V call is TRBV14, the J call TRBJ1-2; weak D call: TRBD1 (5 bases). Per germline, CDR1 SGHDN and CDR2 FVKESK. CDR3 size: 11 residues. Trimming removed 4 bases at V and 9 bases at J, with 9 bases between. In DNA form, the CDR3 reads TGTGCCAGCAGCCGGGGGATTCGCTACACCTTC. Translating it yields CASSRGIRYTF.

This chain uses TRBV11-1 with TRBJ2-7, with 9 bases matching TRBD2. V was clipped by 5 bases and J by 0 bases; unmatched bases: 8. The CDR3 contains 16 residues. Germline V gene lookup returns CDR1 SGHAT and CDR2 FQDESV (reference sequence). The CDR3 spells CASSTLSGGDSYEQYF. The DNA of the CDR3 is TGTGCCAGCAGCACCCTTAGCGGGGGTGACTCCTACGAGCAGTACTTC.

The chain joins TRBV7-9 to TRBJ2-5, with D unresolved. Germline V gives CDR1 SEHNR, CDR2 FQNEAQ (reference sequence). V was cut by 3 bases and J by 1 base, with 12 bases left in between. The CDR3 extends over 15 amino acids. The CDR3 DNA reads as TGTGCCAGCAGCTTGGGTTCGGCTTCCCAAGAGACCCAGTACTTC. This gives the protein CASSLGSASQETQYF.

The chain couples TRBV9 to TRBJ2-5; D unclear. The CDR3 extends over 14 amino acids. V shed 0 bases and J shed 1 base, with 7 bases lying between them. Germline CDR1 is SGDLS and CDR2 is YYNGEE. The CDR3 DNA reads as TGTGCCAGCAGCGTAGGCGGCTTCCAAGAGACCCAGTACTTC. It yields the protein CASSVGGFQETQYF.

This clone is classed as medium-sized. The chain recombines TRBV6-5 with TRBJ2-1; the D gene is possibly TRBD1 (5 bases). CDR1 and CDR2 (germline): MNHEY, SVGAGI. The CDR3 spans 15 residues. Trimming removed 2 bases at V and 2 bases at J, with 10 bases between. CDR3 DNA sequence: TGTGCCAGCAGTTACAGTCAGGGTACCTACAATGAGCAGTTCTTC. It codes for CASSYSQGTYNEQFF.